Reported below is one T cell receptor beta chain. Its target is unknown. CDR3 length: 14 amino acids. Germline assignment: CDR1 SGDLS and CDR2 YYNGEE. V was pared by 0 bases and J by 4 bases, with 11 bases between. This sample stems from a study of regulatory T cells in long-lasting Graves disease. Study-level points and caveats: The TCR repertoire of persistent Graves' patients was less diverse than that of newly diagnosed ones. Favored usage of TRBV28, TRBJ1-2 and TRBJ2-5 was recorded in persistent disease.

Stated time point: persistent/refractory GD, antithyroid drugs over 5 years with positive TRAb. Extracted PBMC RNA gave rise to the TCR library. Building of the TCR beta libraries involved iRepertoire HTBI primers and Arm-PCR of CDR3 regions. TCRdb reprocessed the multiplex PCR reads via MiXCR and lists one record per CDR3 protein. The sample shows around 400,000 distinct CDR3 sequences, roughly 21% of them seen only once. The gene calls are TRBV9 and TRBJ2-7; D is perhaps TRBD2 (6 bases). This specimen was peripheral blood mononuclear cells (PBMCs), taken when the disease was refractory, from a patient treated with antithyroid drugs. The origin of this receptor is a female donor with Graves disease. CDR3 sequence: CASSVEDGGYEQYF. The CDR3 nucleotides are TGTGCCAGCAGCGTAGAAGACGGGGGTTACGAGCAGTACTTC.